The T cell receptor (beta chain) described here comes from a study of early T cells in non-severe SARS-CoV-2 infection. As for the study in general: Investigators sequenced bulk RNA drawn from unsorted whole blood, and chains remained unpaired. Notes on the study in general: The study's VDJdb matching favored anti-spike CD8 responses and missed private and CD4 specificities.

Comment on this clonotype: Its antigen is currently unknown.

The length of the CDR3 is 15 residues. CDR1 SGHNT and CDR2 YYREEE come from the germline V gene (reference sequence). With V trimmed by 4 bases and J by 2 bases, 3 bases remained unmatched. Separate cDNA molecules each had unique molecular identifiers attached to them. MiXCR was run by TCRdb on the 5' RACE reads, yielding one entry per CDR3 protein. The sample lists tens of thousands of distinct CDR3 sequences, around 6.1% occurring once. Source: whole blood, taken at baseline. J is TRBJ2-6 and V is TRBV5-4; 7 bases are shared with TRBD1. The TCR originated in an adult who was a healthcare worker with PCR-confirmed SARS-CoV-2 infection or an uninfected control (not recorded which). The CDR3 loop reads CASSTGQPGANVLTF. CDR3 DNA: TGTGCCAGCAGCACGGGACAGCCTGGGGCCAACGTCCTGACTTTC.